The 23 T cell receptor beta chains presented below share a single source sample, sequenced in a study of human T cells and chemical hapten exposure. Unseparated into fractions, whole blood served as the source from which total RNA was extracted. TCRdb used MiXCR to reprocess the 5' RACE reads, holding one entry per CDR3 protein. The repertoire holds 110,000 or so distinct CDR3 sequences, with approximately 20% as singletons. These receptors originate from a human donor in good health.

The CDR3 region is CASTSLLPTDTQYF. CDR3 sequence (DNA): TGTGCCAGCACCTCCCTTTTGCCCACAGATACGCAGTATTTT. The J gene is TRBJ2-3, the V gene TRBV28, with unresolved D. The CDR3 is made up of 14 amino acids. The V end was cut by 7 bases, the J end by 2 bases, with 13 bases between. Germline assignment: CDR1 MDHEN and CDR2 SYDVKM.

This chain links TRBV28 with TRBJ2-3, with D possibly being TRBD1 (5 bases). There are 15 residues in the CDR3. The V end was cut by 3 bases, the J end by 4 bases, with 14 bases between. Looked up from germline, CDR1 is MDHEN and CDR2 is SYDVKM. The CDR3: CASSFQAGLADTQYF. CDR3 sequence (DNA): TGTGCCAGCAGTTTTCAAGCAGGGCTAGCAGATACGCAGTATTTT.

This clonotype was observed many times. This chain joins TRBV12-3 or TRBV12-4 and TRBJ2-3; the D is unclear. Trimming took 3 bases from V and 1 from J, leaving 5 bases between them. The CDR3 contains 13 residues. In DNA, the CDR3 is TGTGCCAGCAGTTTGGCAGGCACAGATACGCAGTATTTT. This translates into CASSLAGTDTQYF.

This chain uses TRBV27 with TRBJ1-1; D might be TRBD1 (5 bases). Trimming took off 6 bases at V and 7 bases at J, with 30 bases between the two ends. The CDR3 extends over 18 amino acids. Germline V gene sequence: CDR1 MNHEY, CDR2 SMNVEV (reference sequence). This CDR3 is CASRALGQSRDVDYEAFF. CDR3 nucleotides: TGTGCCAGCAGAGCATTAGGGCAGTCGCGGGACGTCGACTATGAAGCTTTCTTT.

This clonotype was counted only a few times. V is TRBV20-1 and J is TRBJ1-6, with D tentatively TRBD1 (5 bases). Per the germline V gene, CDR1 is DFQATT and CDR2 is SNEGSKA (reference sequence). The V gene lost 3 bases and the J gene lost 8 bases, with 23 bases spanning the gap. This CDR3 region has 17 residues. The CDR3 DNA reads as TGCAGTGCTAGCGACCAAGGGGTAGGGGTAAAAGATTCACCCCTCCACTTT. Protein: CSASDQGVGVKDSPLHF.

This clonotype came up a few times. The CDR3 is CASRLDSSTDTQYF. In DNA, the CDR3 is TGTGCCAGCAGGTTGGACTCCTCCACAGATACGCAGTATTTT. The chain combines TRBV12-3 or TRBV12-4 with TRBJ2-3, with D tentatively TRBD2 (5 bases). CDR3 length: 14 residues. The V end lost 6 bases, the J end lost 2 bases, and 12 bases lay between the germline ends.

This rearrangement joins TRBV20-1 to TRBJ2-2; D possibly matches TRBD1 or TRBD2 (6 bases each). The V end was cut by 6 bases, the J end by 1 base, with 12 bases between. This CDR3 is 14 amino acids long. Germline CDR1 reads DFQATT; CDR2 reads SNEGSKA (reference sequence). In DNA, the CDR3 is TGCAGTGCCAAAAAGGGGGGGAACACCGGGGAGCTGTTTTTT. This sequence encodes CSAKKGGNTGELFF.

This clonotype was seen more than once but under ten times. The chain joins TRBV6-5 to TRBJ2-5, with D perhaps TRBD2 (6 bases). CDR1 and CDR2 (germline): MNHEY, SVGAGI. Trimming shortened V by 5 bases and J by 4 bases, and 20 bases separated the two germline ends. The CDR3 contains 16 residues. This CDR3 reads CASSRGRELVGETQYF. CDR3 DNA sequence: TGTGCCAGCAGTCGGGGACGGGAGCTAGTCGGAGAGACCCAGTACTTC.

This clonotype was seen only a few times. CDR3 nucleotides: TGTGCCAGCAGACCAGACCGGGGGTCGTCCGGGACTAGGTCTCAAAGTGAGCAGTTCTTC. This sequence encodes CASRPDRGSSGTRSQSEQFF. This chain joins TRBV27 and TRBJ2-1; TRBD2 aligns across 8 bases. Germline V gene lookup returns CDR1 MNHEY and CDR2 SMNVEV (reference sequence). J gave up 9 bases and V 6 bases, and 28 bases lay outside the gene matches. The CDR3 has 20 residues.

The chain carries TRBV16 and TRBJ1-2; D is possibly TRBD1 (5 bases). The germline gives CDR1 KGHSY, CDR2 FQNENV. The V end was cut by 0 bases, the J end by 5 bases, with 10 bases between. This CDR3 comprises 14 residues. This CDR3 is CASSQSDRQYGYTF. As DNA, the CDR3 is TGTGCCAGCAGCCAATCGGATAGACAGTATGGCTACACCTTC. Based on the CDR3 plus reference TRBV16 and TRBJ1-2, the full variable domain is GEEVAQTPKHLVRGEGQKAKLYCAPIKGHSYVFWYQQVLKNEFKFLISFQNENVFDETGMPKERFSAKCLPNSPCSLEIQATKLEDSAVYFCASSQSDRQYGYTFGSGTRLTVV.

This clonotype was detected a few times. The chain has TRBV7-2 and TRBJ1-4, with TRBD1 as a possible D gene (5 bases). The V end lost 7 bases, the J end lost 8 bases, and 17 bases lay between the germline ends. From germline, CDR1 is SGHTA and CDR2 FQGNSA. The CDR3 is 14 residues long. The CDR3: CASKWGQPGEKLFF. CDR3 in DNA: TGTGCCAGCAAGTGGGGCCAGCCGGGGGAAAAACTGTTTTTT.

This clonotype has a handful of counts. The chain couples TRBV19 to TRBJ2-2, with 13 positions matching TRBD2. Trimming took 5 bases from V and 7 from J; bases not matched to a gene: 7. Per germline, CDR1 LNHDA and CDR2 SQIVND (reference sequence). The CDR3 contains 16 residues. CDR3: CASSPRLAGGIGELFF. The CDR3 nucleotides read TGTGCCAGTAGTCCCCGACTAGCGGGAGGTATCGGGGAGCTGTTTTTT.

This clonotype showed up just a few times. The chain recombines TRBV28 with TRBJ1-1, with D unclear. Trimming left V 4 bases short and J 0 bases short, with 9 bases between. The CDR3 totals 14 residues. CDR1 and CDR2 from the germline V gene are MDHEN and SYDVKM. The CDR3 coding sequence is TGTGCCAGCAGTTCTCCGGGCCTGAACACTGAAGCTTTCTTT. Its translation: CASSSPGLNTEAFF. The entire variable domain, with the rest obtained from reference TRBV28 and TRBJ1-1, is as follows: DVKVTQSSRYLVKRTGEKVFLECVQDMDHENMFWYRQDPGLGLRLIYFSYDVKMKEKGDIPEGYSVSREKKERFSLILESASTNQTSMYLCASSSPGLNTEAFFGQGTRLTVV.

The gene calls are TRBV27 and TRBJ2-3; D is undetermined. The germline gives CDR1 MNHEY, CDR2 SMNVEV (reference sequence). The length of the CDR3 is 15 residues. The V gene lost 4 bases and the J gene lost 0 bases, with 11 bases spanning the gap. Written as DNA, the CDR3 is TGTGCCAGCAGTTGGGTCTTGGCTAGCACAGATACGCAGTATTTT. It specifies CASSWVLASTDTQYF.

This clonotype was seen only a few times. This sequence joins TRBV2 and TRBJ2-7, with D tentatively TRBD1 or TRBD2 (5 bases each). V was shortened by 11 bases and J by 0 bases, with 17 bases between the two germline ends. CDR3 length: 14 residues. Germline V gives CDR1 SNHLY, CDR2 FYNNEI. The chain's CDR3 is CAGTGTDFSYEQYF. CDR3 sequence (DNA): TGTGCCGGCACCGGGACGGACTTCTCCTACGAGCAGTACTTC.

The chain links TRBV20-1 to TRBJ2-7; 14 positions match TRBD2. This CDR3 comprises 15 residues. J lost 6 bases, V lost 6 bases, and 10 bases had no gene match. Germline V CDR1 and CDR2: DFQATT, SNEGSKA (reference sequence). CDR3 nucleotide sequence: TGCAGTGCAACTGGGACTAGCGGGAGTAGGCTCGAGCAGTACTTC. Its translation is CSATGTSGSRLEQYF.

The chain carries TRBV28 and TRBJ1-1, with D unresolved. This CDR3 is 12 amino acids long. Germline V gene data show CDR1 as MDHEN and CDR2 as SYDVKM. V lost 3 bases and J 11 bases, leaving 13 bases between the germline ends. In DNA, the CDR3 is TGTGCCAGCAGTTTTAAAACGGTCAGGGCTTTCTTT. It yields the protein CASSFKTVRAFF.

CDR3: CSVGPDTYEQYF. The CDR3 nucleotides are TGCAGCGTGGGTCCAGATACCTACGAGCAGTACTTC. The chain links TRBV29-1 to TRBJ2-7; D not resolved. V was trimmed by 6 bases and J by 2 bases, leaving 11 bases between them. Germline V gives CDR1 SQVTM, CDR2 ANQGSEA. The CDR3 runs 12 residues.

This clonotype came up a few times. The genes are TRBV5-1 and TRBJ1-1; D is unresolved. V was pared by 4 bases and J by 6 bases, with 16 bases between. Germline V gives CDR1 SGHRS, CDR2 YFSETQ. The CDR3 totals 14 residues. In nucleotides, the CDR3 is TGCGCCAGCAGCCTTGGGCCAAACTCCCCTGAAGCTTTCTTT. As protein: CASSLGPNSPEAFF.

J is TRBJ2-3 and V is TRBV6-1, with 10 bases matching TRBD1. The junction had 7 bases not matched to a gene; V was cut back by 7 bases and J by 3 bases. The CDR3 is 15 residues long. Per germline, CDR1 MNHNS and CDR2 SASEGT. CDR3: CASNRQGARTDTQYF. For the CDR3, the DNA is TGTGCCAGCAATAGACAGGGGGCGCGTACAGATACGCAGTATTTT.

This clonotype was counted only a few times. The chain joins TRBV12-3 or TRBV12-4 to TRBJ1-1; 12 nucleotides line up with TRBD1. The junction had 14 bases not matched to a gene; V was cut back by 5 bases and J by 4 bases. This CDR3 comprises 18 residues. The CDR3 sequence: CASSRWGQGAGEGTEAFF. CDR3 bases: TGTGCCAGCAGTCGGTGGGGACAGGGGGCCGGGGAAGGCACTGAAGCTTTCTTT.

The chain recombines TRBV6-5 with TRBJ2-5, with 10 bases that match TRBD2. Losses at the gene ends were 5 bases for V and 5 bases for J; bases not matched to a gene: 5. The CDR3 sequence is 14 residues long. Germline V gene sequence: CDR1 MNHEY, CDR2 SVGAGI. The CDR3 sequence: CASSPLAGVETQYF. CDR3 nucleotides: TGTGCCAGCAGTCCCCTAGCGGGAGTGGAGACCCAGTACTTC.

This clonotype was seen a handful of times. This sequence joins TRBV11-2 and TRBJ1-6; no reliable D call. The CDR3 spans 17 residues. Germline V lookup: CDR1 SGHAT, CDR2 FQNNGV. V was shortened by 5 bases and J by 0 bases, with 14 bases between the two germline ends. The CDR3 spells CASSILSLDSYNSPLHF. The CDR3 nucleotides are TGTGCCAGCAGCATACTTTCTCTGGACTCCTATAATTCACCCCTCCACTTT.